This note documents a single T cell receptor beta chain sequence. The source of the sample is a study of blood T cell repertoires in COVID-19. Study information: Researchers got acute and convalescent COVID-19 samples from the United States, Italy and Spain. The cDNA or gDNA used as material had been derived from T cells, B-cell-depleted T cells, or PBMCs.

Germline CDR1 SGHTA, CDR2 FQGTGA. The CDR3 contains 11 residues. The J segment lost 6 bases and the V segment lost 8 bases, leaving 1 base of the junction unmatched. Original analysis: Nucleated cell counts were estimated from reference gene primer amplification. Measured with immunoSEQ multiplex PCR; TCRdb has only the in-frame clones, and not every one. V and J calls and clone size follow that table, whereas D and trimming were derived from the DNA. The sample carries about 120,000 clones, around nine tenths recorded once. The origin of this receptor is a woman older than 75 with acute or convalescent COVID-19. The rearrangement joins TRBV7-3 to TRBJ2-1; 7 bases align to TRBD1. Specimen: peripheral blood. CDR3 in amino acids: CASGTANEQFF. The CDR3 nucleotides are TGTGCCAGCGGGACAGCCAATGAGCAGTTCTTC.